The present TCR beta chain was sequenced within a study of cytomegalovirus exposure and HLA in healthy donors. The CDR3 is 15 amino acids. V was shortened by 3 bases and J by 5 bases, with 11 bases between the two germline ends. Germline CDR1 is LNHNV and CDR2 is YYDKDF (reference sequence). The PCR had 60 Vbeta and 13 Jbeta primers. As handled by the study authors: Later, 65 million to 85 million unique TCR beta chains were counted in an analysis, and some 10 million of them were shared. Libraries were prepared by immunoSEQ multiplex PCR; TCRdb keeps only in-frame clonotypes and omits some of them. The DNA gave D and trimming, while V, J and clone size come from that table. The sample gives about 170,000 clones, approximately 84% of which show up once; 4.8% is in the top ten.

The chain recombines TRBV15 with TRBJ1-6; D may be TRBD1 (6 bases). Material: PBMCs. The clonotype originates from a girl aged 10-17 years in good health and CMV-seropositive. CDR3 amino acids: CATSSEQGDNSPLHF. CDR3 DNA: TGTGCCACCAGCAGTGAACAGGGTGATAATTCACCCCTCCACTTT.